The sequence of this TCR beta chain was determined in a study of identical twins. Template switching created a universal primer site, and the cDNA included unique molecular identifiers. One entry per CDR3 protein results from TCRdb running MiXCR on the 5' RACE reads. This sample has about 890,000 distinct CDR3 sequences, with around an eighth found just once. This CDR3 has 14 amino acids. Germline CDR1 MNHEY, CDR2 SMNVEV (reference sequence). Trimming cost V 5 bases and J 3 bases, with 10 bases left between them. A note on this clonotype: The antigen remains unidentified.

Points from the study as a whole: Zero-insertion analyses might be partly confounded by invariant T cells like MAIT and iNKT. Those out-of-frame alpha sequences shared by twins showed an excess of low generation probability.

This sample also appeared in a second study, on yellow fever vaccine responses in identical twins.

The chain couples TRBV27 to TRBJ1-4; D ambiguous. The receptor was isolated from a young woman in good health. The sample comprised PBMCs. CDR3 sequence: CASSPGFPNEKLFF. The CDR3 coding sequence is TGTGCCAGCAGTCCCGGGTTCCCTAATGAAAAACTGTTTTTT. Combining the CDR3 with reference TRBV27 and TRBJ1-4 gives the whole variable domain EAQVTQNPRYLITVTGKKLTVTCSQNMNHEYMSWYRQDPGLGLRQIYYSMNVEVTDKGDVPEGYKVSRKEKRNFPLILESPSPNQTSLYFCASSPGFPNEKLFFGSGTQLSVL.